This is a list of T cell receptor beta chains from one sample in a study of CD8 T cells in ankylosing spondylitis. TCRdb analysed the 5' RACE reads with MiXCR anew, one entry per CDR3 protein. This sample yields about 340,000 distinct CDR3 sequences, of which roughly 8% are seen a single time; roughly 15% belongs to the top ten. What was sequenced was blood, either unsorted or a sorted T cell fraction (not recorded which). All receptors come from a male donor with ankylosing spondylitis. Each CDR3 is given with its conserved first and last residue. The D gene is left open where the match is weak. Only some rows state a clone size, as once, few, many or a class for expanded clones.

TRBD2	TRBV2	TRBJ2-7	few	TGTGCCAGCAGTGAGAGTTGGCTAGCGGGCGGATACGAGCAGTACTTC	CASSESWLAGGYEQYF
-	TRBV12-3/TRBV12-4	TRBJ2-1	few	TGTGCCAGCAGTGCTATCACCGGAGACAAAGATTACAATGAGCAGTTCTTC	CASSAITGDKDYNEQFF
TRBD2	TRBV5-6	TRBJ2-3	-	TGTGCCAGCAGCTTGGACGACTTGCCCAGCGGGACCACAGATACGCAGTATTTT	CASSLDDLPSGTTDTQYF
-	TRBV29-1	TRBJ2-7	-	TGCAGCGTTGAAGAGTCCTCCTACGAGCAGTACTTC	CSVEESSYEQYF
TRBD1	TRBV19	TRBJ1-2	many	TGTGCCAGTAGTATAGGCGGACAGGGACCCTATGGCTACACCTTC	CASSIGGQGPYGYTF
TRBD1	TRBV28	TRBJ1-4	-	TGTGCCAGCAGTTTAATCAGGGGGAGTGAAAAACTGTTTTTT	CASSLIRGSEKLFF
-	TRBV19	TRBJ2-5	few	TGTGCCAGTAGTATGAGGGGACACCTCCAAGAGACCCAGTACTTC	CASSMRGHLQETQYF
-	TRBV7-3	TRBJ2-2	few	TGTGCCAGCAGTTTACAGGGACGCGGGGAGCTGTTTTTT	CASSLQGRGELFF
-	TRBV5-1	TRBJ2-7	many	TGCGCCAGCAGCCACAGGATGCTTTCGTCCTACGAGCAGTACTTC	CASSHRMLSSYEQYF
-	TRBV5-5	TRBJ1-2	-	TGTGCCAGCAGCCCATCAGGCGGCCAAATTGTCTATGGCTACACCTTC	CASSPSGGQIVYGYTF
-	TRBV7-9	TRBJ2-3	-	TGTGCCAGCAGCTGGAGAGACAGTATCATAACAGATACGCAGTATTTT	CASSWRDSIITDTQYF
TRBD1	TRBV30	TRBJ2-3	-	TGTGCCTCGCCAGGACAGGGGGGCGGCGATACGCAGTATTTT	CASPGQGGGDTQYF
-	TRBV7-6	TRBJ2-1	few	TGTGCCAGCAGCTCGGCTACGGGGGCCTACAATGAGCAGTTCTTC	CASSSATGAYNEQFF
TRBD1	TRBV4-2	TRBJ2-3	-	TGTGCCAGCAGCCAGGGACAGGGATTTGGCACAGATACGCAGTATTTT	CASSQGQGFGTDTQYF
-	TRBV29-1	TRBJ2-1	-	TGCAGCGTTGAGGGCAGGGGCATCCTTAATGAGCAGTTCTTC	CSVEGRGILNEQFF
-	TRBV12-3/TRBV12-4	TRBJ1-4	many	TGTGCCAGCAGTGCCCACAGGGACGGCTCGGGAAAACTGTTTTTT	CASSAHRDGSGKLFF
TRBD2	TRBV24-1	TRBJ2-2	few	TGTGCCATCCCCCTAGCGGAGGCCGGGACCGGGGAGCTGTTTTTT	CAIPLAEAGTGELFF
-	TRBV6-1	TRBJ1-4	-	TGTGCCAGCAGTGAACCGACAGAATATAATGAAAAACTGTTTTTT	CASSEPTEYNEKLFF
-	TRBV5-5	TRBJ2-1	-	TGTGCCAGCAGCTTGTTGCAGGGGGGCTTAGATGAGCAGTTCTTC	CASSLLQGGLDEQFF
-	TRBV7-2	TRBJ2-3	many	TGTGCCAGCAGCTTAGATCCAGGGTGGACAGATACGCAGTATTTT	CASSLDPGWTDTQYF
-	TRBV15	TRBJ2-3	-	TGTGCCACCAGCAGAGATCAACGGGTTACGCAGTATTTT	CATSRDQRVTQYF
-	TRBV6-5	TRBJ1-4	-	TGTGCCAGCAGTTACTCTGGGGGGTCTAATGAAAAACTGTTTTTT	CASSYSGGSNEKLFF
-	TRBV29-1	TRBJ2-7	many	TGCAGCGTTAGACAGGTCGAGCAGTACTTC	CSVRQVEQYF
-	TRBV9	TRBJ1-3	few	TGTGCCAGCAGCGTAGGCCCCTCTGGAAACACCATATATTTT	CASSVGPSGNTIYF
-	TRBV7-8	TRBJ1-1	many	TGTGCCAGCAGCCGCACTGGGTCCAACACTGAAGCTTTCTTT	CASSRTGSNTEAFF
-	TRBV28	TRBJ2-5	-	TGTGCCAGCACCTCCCGTAGAGGGTGGGGGTCCGGAGAGACCCAGTACTTC	CASTSRRGWGSGETQYF
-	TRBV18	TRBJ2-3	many	TGTGCCAGCTCACTGGACACGAGCACAGATACGCAGTATTTT	CASSLDTSTDTQYF
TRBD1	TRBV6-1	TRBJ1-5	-	TGTGCCAGCAGTCCCCTTCCCTCAGGGGGGGGCAATCAGCCCCAGCATTTT	CASSPLPSGGGNQPQHF
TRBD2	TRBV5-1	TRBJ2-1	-	TGCGCCAGCCCACTGGGGGGGGTGCCGCCAAGGGGAGATGAGCAGTTCTTC	CASPLGGVPPRGDEQFF
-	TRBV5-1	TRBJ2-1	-	TGCGCCAGCAGCACGGGACCCAACATAGGCGAGCAGTTCTTC	CASSTGPNIGEQFF
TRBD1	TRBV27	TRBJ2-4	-	TGTGCCAGCAGCCCCGGACAGGGCAAAAACATTCAGTACTTC	CASSPGQGKNIQYF
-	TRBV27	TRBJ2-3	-	TGTGCCAGCAGTCCACTTGGGGCAGAATGGGCAGATACGCAGTATTTT	CASSPLGAEWADTQYF
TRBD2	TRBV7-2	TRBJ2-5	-	TGTGCCAGCAGCTTTGACGGGAGGGCCGGTGAGACCCAGTACTTC	CASSFDGRAGETQYF
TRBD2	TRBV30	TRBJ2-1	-	TGTGCCTGTACTAGCGGACCCTACAATGAGCAGTTCTTC	CACTSGPYNEQFF
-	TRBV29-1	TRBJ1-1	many	TGCAGCCCGATGAGAGCGGGTGAAGCTTTCTTT	CSPMRAGEAFF
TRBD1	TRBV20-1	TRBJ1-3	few	TGCAGTGCCGTAGGGGGCGTTTCTGGAAACACCATATATTTT	CSAVGGVSGNTIYF
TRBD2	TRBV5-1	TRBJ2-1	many	TGCGCCAGCAGCTCGGGACTATCTAATGAGCAGTTCTTC	CASSSGLSNEQFF
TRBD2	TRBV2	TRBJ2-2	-	TGTGCCAGCACCGAACGACCCTCTGCGGGAGACACCGGGGAGCTGTTTTTT	CASTERPSAGDTGELFF
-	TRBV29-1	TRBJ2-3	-	TGCAGCGTTGTCCAGTCCGCAGATACGCAGTATTTT	CSVVQSADTQYF
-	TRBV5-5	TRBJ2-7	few	TGTGCCAGCAGCTTAGCAACAGGGAGCGAGCAGTACTTC	CASSLATGSEQYF
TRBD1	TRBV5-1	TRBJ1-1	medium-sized	TGCGCCAGCAGCAAAACCGGGACAGCGAACACTGAAGCTTTCTTT	CASSKTGTANTEAFF
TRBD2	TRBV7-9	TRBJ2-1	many	TGTGCCAGCAGCTTACAGGCGGGGGTATACAATGAGCAGTTCTTC	CASSLQAGVYNEQFF
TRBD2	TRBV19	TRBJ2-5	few	TGTGCCAGCCAAGTAGGGCGGGGGGAGACCCAGTACTTC	CASQVGRGETQYF
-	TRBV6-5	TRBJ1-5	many	TGTGCCAGCAGTTACCGACAGGTGGATAGCAATCAGCCCCAGCATTTT	CASSYRQVDSNQPQHF
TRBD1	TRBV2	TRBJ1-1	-	TGTGCCCTACCTAAGGGGACAGCCGTGCCGGGCACTGAAGCTTTCTTT	CALPKGTAVPGTEAFF
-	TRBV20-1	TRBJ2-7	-	TGCAGTGCAGACGCTTCCCCCCAGGGCTTGCGCGAGCAGTACTTC	CSADASPQGLREQYF
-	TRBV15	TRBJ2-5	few	TGTGCCACCAGCAGGTCTCAACAGGCGTACCAAGAGACCCAGTACTTC	CATSRSQQAYQETQYF
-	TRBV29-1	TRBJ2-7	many	TGCAGCGTTGAAGTGGGAGTGTACGAGCAGTACTTC	CSVEVGVYEQYF
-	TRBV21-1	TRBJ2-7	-	TGTGCCAGCAGGGGACACTCCTACGAGCAGTACTTC	CASRGHSYEQYF
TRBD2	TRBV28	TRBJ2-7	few	TGTGCCAGCAGAAGGACTAGTCCTTCCTACGAGCAGTACTTC	CASRRTSPSYEQYF
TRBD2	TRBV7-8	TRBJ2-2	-	TGTGCCAGCAGCAAACTAGCGGGAGCCCATTCCGGGGAGCTGTTTTTT	CASSKLAGAHSGELFF
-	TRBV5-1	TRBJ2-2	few	TGCGCCAGCAGCGCGCGGAGACCCGGGGAGCTGTTTTTT	CASSARRPGELFF
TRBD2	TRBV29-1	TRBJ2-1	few	TGCACCTCCTCGCCTAGCGGGATTCGGGATGAGCAGTTCTTC	CTSSPSGIRDEQFF
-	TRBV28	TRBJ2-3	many	TGTGCCAGCAGTTTTCATGCGGCAACTAGCACAGATACGCAGTATTTT	CASSFHAATSTDTQYF
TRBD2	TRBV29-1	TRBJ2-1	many	TGCAGCGTTGACGCGGGAGGGATTCGCTCCTACAATGAGCAGTTCTTC	CSVDAGGIRSYNEQFF
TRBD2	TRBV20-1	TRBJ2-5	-	TGCAGTGCTAGACCGGGACTAGCGGGAGGCGTGGAGACCCAGTACTTC	CSARPGLAGGVETQYF
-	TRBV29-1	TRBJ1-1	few	TGCAGCGTTGAAGATGGGGGGTACACTGAAGCTTTCTTT	CSVEDGGYTEAFF
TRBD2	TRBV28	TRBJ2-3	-	TGTGCCAGCAGTTTAGCGGGAGGGTCAGATACGCAGTATTTT	CASSLAGGSDTQYF
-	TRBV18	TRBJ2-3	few	TGTGCCAGCTCGATAGATACGCAGTATTTT	CASSIDTQYF